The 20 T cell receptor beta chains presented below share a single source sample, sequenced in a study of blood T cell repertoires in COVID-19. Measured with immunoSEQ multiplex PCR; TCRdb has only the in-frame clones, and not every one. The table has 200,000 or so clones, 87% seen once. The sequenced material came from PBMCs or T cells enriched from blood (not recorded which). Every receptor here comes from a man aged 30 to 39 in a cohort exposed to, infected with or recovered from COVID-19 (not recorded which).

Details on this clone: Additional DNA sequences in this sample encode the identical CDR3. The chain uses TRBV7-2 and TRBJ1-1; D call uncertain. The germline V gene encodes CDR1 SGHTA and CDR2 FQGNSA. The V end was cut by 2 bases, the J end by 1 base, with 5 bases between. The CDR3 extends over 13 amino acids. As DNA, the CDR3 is TGTGCCAGCAGCTTAACGGGGAACACTGAAGCTTTCTTT. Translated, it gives CASSLTGNTEAFF.

The CDR3 reads CASSIKPKGPRSSYNEQFF. In DNA, the CDR3 is TGTGCCAGCAGCATCAAACCCAAAGGCCCAAGGAGCTCCTACAATGAGCAGTTCTTC. The rearrangement uses TRBV11-2 and TRBJ2-1; D is unresolved. The length of the CDR3 is 19 residues. Germline V CDR1 and CDR2: SGHAT, FQNNGV. V lost 5 bases and J lost 0, with 23 bases in between.

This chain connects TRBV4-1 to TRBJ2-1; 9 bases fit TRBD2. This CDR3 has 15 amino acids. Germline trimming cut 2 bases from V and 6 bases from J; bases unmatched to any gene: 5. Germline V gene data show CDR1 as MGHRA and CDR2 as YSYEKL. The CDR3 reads CASSQKREAGNEQFF. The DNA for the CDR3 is TGCGCCAGCAGCCAAAAGCGGGAGGCCGGCAATGAGCAGTTCTTC.

The CDR3 here is CASRRQGTTYNEQFF. In nucleotides, the CDR3 is TGTGCCAGCAGGCGCCAGGGGACTACCTACAATGAGCAGTTCTTC. This rearrangement joins TRBV6-5 to TRBJ2-1; weak D call: TRBD2 (7 bases). Germline assignment: CDR1 MNHEY and CDR2 SVGAGI. V shed 6 bases and J shed 2 bases, with 14 bases lying between them. The CDR3 runs 15 residues.

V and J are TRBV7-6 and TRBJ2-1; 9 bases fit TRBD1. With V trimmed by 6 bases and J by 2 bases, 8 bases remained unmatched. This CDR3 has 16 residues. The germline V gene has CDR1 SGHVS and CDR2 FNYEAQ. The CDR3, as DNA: TGTGCCAGCAGTCCCGACGACAGGGGGACCTACAATGAGCAGTTCTTC. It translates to CASSPDDRGTYNEQFF.

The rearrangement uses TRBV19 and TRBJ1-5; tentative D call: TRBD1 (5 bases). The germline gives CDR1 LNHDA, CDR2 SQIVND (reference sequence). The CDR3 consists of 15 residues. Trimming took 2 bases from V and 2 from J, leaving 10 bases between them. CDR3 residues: CASSISRQRNQPQHF. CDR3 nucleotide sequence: TGTGCCAGTAGTATATCCCGACAGCGCAATCAGCCCCAGCATTTT. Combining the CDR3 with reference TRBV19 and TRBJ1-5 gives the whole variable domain DGGITQSPKYLFRKEGQNVTLSCEQNLNHDAMYWYRQDPGQGLRLIYYSQIVNDFQKGDIAEGYSVSREKKESFPLTVTSAQKNPTAFYLCASSISRQRNQPQHFGDGTRLSIL.

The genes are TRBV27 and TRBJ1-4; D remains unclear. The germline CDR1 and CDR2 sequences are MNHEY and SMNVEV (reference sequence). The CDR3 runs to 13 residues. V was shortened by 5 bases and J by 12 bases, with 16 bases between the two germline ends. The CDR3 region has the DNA TGTGCCAGCAGTGATCAGAGGGAGTCGGAACTGTTTTTT. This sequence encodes CASSDQRESELFF.

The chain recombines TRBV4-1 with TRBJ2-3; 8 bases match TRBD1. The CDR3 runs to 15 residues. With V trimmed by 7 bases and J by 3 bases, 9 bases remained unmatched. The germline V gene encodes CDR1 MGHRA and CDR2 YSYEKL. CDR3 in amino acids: CASTLNRQGTDTQYF. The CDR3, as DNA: TGCGCCAGCACCTTAAACCGACAGGGGACAGATACGCAGTATTTT.

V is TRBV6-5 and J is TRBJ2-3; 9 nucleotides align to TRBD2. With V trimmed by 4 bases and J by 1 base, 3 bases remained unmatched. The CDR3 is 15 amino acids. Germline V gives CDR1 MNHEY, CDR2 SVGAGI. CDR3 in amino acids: CASSFSGRRTDTQYF. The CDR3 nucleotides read TGTGCCAGCAGTTTTAGCGGGAGACGCACAGATACGCAGTATTTT.

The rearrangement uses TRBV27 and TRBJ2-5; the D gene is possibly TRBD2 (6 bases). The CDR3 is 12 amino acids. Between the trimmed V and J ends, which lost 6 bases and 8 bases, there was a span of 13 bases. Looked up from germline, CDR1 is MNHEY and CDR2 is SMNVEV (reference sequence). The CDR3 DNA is TGTGCCAGCAGGGGACTCCTAAGCACCCAGTACTTC. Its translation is CASRGLLSTQYF.

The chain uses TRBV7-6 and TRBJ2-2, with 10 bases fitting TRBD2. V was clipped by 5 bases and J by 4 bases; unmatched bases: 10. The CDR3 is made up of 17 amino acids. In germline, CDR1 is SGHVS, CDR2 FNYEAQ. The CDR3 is CASSGRGLAGVTGELFF. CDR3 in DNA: TGTGCCAGCAGCGGTAGGGGTCTAGCGGGAGTCACCGGGGAGCTGTTTTTT.

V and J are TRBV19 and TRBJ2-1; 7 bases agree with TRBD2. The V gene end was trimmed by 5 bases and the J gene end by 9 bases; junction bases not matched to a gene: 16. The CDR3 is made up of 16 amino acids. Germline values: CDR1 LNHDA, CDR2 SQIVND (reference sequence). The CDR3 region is CASSSKTRDYFPEQFF. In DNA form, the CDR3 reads TGTGCCAGTAGTTCAAAGACCCGGGACTATTTCCCTGAGCAGTTCTTC.

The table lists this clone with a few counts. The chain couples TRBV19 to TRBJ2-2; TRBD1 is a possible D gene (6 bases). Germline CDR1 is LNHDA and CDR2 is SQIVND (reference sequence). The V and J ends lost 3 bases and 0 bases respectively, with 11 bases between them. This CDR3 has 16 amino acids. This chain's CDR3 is CASSIRDNANTGELFF. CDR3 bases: TGTGCCAGTAGTATCCGGGACAATGCGAACACCGGGGAGCTGTTTTTT.

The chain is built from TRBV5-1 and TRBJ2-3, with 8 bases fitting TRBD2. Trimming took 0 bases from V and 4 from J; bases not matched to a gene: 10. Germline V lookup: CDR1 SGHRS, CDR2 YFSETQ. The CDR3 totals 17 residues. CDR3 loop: CASSLGRGSGRSDTQYF. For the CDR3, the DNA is TGCGCCAGCAGCTTGGGCCGGGGAAGCGGGAGATCAGATACGCAGTATTTT.

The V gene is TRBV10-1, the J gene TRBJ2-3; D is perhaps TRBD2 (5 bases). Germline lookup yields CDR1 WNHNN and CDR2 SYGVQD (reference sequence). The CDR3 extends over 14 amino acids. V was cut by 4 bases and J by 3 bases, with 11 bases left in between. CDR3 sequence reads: CASSVIGVTDTQYF. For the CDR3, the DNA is TGCGCCAGCAGTGTAATCGGGGTTACAGATACGCAGTATTTT.

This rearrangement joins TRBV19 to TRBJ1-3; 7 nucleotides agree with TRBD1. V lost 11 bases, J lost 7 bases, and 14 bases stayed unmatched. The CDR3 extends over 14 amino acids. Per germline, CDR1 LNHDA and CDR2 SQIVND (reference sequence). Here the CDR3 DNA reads TGTGCCTCTAGGGGCAGGGGGAATATGAACACCATATATTTT. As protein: CASRGRGNMNTIYF. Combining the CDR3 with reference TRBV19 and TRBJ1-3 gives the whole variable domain DGGITQSPKYLFRKEGQNVTLSCEQNLNHDAMYWYRQDPGQGLRLIYYSQIVNDFQKGDIAEGYSVSREKKESFPLTVTSAQKNPTAFYLCASRGRGNMNTIYFGEGSWLTVV.

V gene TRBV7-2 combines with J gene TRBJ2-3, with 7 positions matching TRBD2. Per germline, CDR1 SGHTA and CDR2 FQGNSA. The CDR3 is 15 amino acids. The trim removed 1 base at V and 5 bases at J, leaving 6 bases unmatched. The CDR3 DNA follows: TGTGCCAGCAGCTTAGGGGCGGGAGTAGAAGATACGCAGTATTTT. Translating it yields CASSLGAGVEDTQYF.

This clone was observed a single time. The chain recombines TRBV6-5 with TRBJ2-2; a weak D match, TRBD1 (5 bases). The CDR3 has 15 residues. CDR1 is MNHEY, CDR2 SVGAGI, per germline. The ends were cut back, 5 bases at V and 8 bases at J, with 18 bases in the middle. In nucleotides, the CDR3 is TGTGCCAGCAGTCAAACAGGCCCCAGCATGGGGGAGCTGTTTTTT. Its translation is CASSQTGPSMGELFF.

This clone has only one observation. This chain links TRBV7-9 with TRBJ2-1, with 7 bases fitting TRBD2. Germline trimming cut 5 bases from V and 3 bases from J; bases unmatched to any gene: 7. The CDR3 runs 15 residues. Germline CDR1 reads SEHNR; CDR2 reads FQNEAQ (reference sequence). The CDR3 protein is CASSVSGQVYNEQFF. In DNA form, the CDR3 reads TGTGCCAGCAGCGTTAGCGGGCAGGTCTACAATGAGCAGTTCTTC.

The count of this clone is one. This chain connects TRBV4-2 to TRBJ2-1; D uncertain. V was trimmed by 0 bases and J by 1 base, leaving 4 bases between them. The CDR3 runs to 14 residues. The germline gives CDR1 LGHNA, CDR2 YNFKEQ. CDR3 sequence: CASSQDLSYNEQFF. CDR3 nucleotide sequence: TGTGCCAGCAGCCAAGATTTATCCTACAATGAGCAGTTCTTC.